The following is a T cell receptor beta chain sequence with its context. The ends were cut back, 7 bases at V and 3 bases at J, with 18 bases in the middle. The V gene's germline CDR1 is SGHRS and CDR2 YFSETQ. The CDR3 loop spans 15 amino acids. Profiling relied on immunoSEQ multiplex PCR, and the TCRdb table lists in-frame clones only, not all of them. This table holds around 180,000 clones, around three quarters found once. This sample was included in a study of blood T cell repertoires in COVID-19. Study overall: Sample material is recorded as cDNA or gDNA derived from T cells, B-cell-depleted T cells, or PBMCs.

This sequence joins TRBV5-1 and TRBJ2-3; the D gene is possibly TRBD2 (5 bases). The receptor was isolated from a man in his sixties with active or convalescent COVID-19. The specimen sequenced was peripheral blood. This CDR3 is CASGLGSSNTDTQYF. The CDR3 DNA follows: TGCGCCAGCGGCCTTGGGTCTAGCAATACAGATACGCAGTATTTT. Combining the CDR3 with reference TRBV5-1 and TRBJ2-3 gives the whole variable domain KAGVTQTPRYLIKTRGQQVTLSCSPISGHRSVSWYQQTPGQGLQFLFEYFSETQRNKGNFPGRFSGRQFSNSRSEMNVSTLELGDSALYLCASGLGSSNTDTQYFGPGTRLTVL.